The 22 T cell receptor beta chains presented below share a single source sample, sequenced in a study of blood T cells in healthy people across ages. The authors ran a second PCR of roughly 6 to 11 cycles using a sample-barcoded 5' primer and a J-beta primer mix. TCRdb itself ran the 5' RACE reads through MiXCR, one entry per CDR3 protein. Of hundreds of thousands of distinct CDR3 sequences detected, roughly two fifths appear once; the ten largest clones hold 25% to 30%. What was sequenced was blood. These TCRs come from a man older than 75 in good health.

The rearrangement joins TRBV20-1 to TRBJ1-2; possibly TRBD1 for D (5 bases). Trimming took off 2 bases at V and 2 bases at J, with 18 bases between the two ends. CDR1 DFQATT and CDR2 SNEGSKA come from the germline V gene (reference sequence). The CDR3 sequence is 16 residues long. The CDR3 is CSARHRSGGRNYGYTF. The CDR3 DNA reads TGCAGTGCTAGACACCGCTCGGGGGGAAGGAACTATGGCTACACCTTC.

V and J are TRBV28 and TRBJ2-1; 7 positions match TRBD1. V gave up 2 bases and J gave up 12 bases; unmatched junction bases: 4. Germline values: CDR1 MDHEN, CDR2 SYDVKM. The CDR3 spans 12 residues. Here the CDR3 DNA reads TGTGCCAGCAGTTTAAGGACAGGTGGGCAGTTCTTC. Protein product: CASSLRTGGQFF. Filled out from reference TRBV28 and TRBJ2-1, the complete variable domain reads DVKVTQSSRYLVKRTGEKVFLECVQDMDHENMFWYRQDPGLGLRLIYFSYDVKMKEKGDIPEGYSVSREKKERFSLILESASTNQTSMYLCASSLRTGGQFFGPGTRLTVL.

There are a few counts of this clonotype. The J gene is TRBJ2-7, the V gene TRBV7-2, with 12 nucleotides matching TRBD2. This CDR3 region has 16 residues. Per germline, CDR1 SGHTA and CDR2 FQGNSA. The trim removed 1 base at V and 2 bases at J, leaving 3 bases unmatched. CDR3 residues: CASSLGLAGDTYEQYF. Written as DNA, the CDR3 is TGTGCCAGCAGCTTAGGACTAGCGGGAGACACCTACGAGCAGTACTTC.

This clonotype showed up just a few times. V gene TRBV7-6 combines with J gene TRBJ2-5, with TRBD2 matching 9 bases. The CDR3 is 22 residues long. Looked up from germline, CDR1 is SGHVS and CDR2 is FNYEAQ. V gave up 1 base and J gave up 3 bases; unmatched junction bases: 24. CDR3 protein: CASSLVSVAGGLVPSREETQYF. The CDR3 DNA follows: TGTGCCAGCAGCTTAGTATCCGTTGCGGGGGGGCTAGTTCCCTCTAGAGAAGAGACCCAGTACTTC.

The chain recombines TRBV6-2 or TRBV6-3 with TRBJ2-2; D remains unclear. The V end lost 4 bases, the J end lost 0 bases, and 9 bases lay between the germline ends. Germline assignment: CDR1 MNHEY and CDR2 SVGEGT. This CDR3 has 15 amino acids. This CDR3 is CASSSLLPNTGELFF. In DNA, the CDR3 is TGTGCCAGCAGTTCCCTCCTACCGAACACCGGGGAGCTGTTTTTT.

The chain carries TRBV6-6 and TRBJ1-5; D unclear. Germline V gene data show CDR1 as MNHNY and CDR2 as SVGAGI (reference sequence). This CDR3 contains 15 residues. Trimming removed 6 bases from V and 1 base from J, with 13 bases in between. DNA of the CDR3: TGTGCCAGCAGGGAGGACCGACGGAGCAATCAGCCCCAGCATTTT. It yields the protein CASREDRRSNQPQHF.

The rearrangement joins TRBV7-9 to TRBJ2-2; maybe TRBD1 (6 bases). Germline V gene lookup returns CDR1 SEHNR and CDR2 FQNEAQ (reference sequence). The CDR3 sequence is 15 residues long. V lost 3 bases, J lost 3 bases, and 11 bases lay in between. CDR3 coding DNA: TGTGCCAGCAGCTTCTGTCAGGGGCACACCGGGGAGCTGTTTTTT. Translated, it gives CASSFCQGHTGELFF.

This clonotype turned up a few times. The chain is built from TRBV4-1 and TRBJ2-1; unclear D gene. In germline, CDR1 is MGHRA, CDR2 YSYEKL. The CDR3 consists of 15 residues. Trimming shortened V by 1 base and J by 4 bases, and 11 bases separated the two germline ends. CDR3 protein: CASSQVPQTYNEQFF. Written as DNA, the CDR3 is TGCGCCAGCAGCCAAGTTCCGCAAACTTACAATGAGCAGTTCTTC.

J is TRBJ2-7 and V is TRBV7-2; 7 bases map to TRBD1. Unmatched junction bases numbered 8, after V lost 5 bases and J lost 4 bases. The CDR3 consists of 14 residues. Germline CDR1 is SGHTA and CDR2 is FQGNSA. The CDR3 DNA reads as TGTGCCAGCAGCAGGGGGCGAGGTCTTTACGAGCAGTACTTC. This gives the protein CASSRGRGLYEQYF.

This clonotype was seen only a few times. The CDR3: CASSVAGGPYNEQFF. For the CDR3, the DNA is TGTGCCAGCAGTGTAGCGGGGGGCCCTTACAATGAGCAGTTCTTC. This chain uses TRBV27 with TRBJ2-1; 10 bases match TRBD2. Germline V gene data show CDR1 as MNHEY and CDR2 as SMNVEV (reference sequence). The CDR3 totals 15 residues. V trimming: 5 bases; J trimming: 4 bases; junction bases outside the gene matches: 5.

The chain is built from TRBV7-2 and TRBJ1-1, with D hard to call. CDR1 is SGHTA and CDR2 is FQGNSA in the germline V gene. Trimming cost V 5 bases and J 1 base, with 14 bases left between them. This CDR3 region has 15 residues. In nucleotides, the CDR3 is TGTGCCAGCAGCCTCAACGCGGTTGGGAACACTGAAGCTTTCTTT. Protein: CASSLNAVGNTEAFF. Complete variable domain (other parts from reference TRBV7-2 and TRBJ1-1): GAGVSQSPSNKVTEKGKDVELRCDPISGHTALYWYRQSLGQGLEFLIYFQGNSAPDKSGLPSDRFSAERTGGSVSTLTIQRTQQEDSAVYLCASSLNAVGNTEAFFGQGTRLTVV.

This clonotype turned up a few times. V gene TRBV6-2 or TRBV6-3 combines with J gene TRBJ2-1; TRBD2 matches 8 bases. The CDR3 has 16 amino acids. Germline V gives CDR1 MNHEY, CDR2 SVGEGT. With V trimmed by 6 bases and J by 1 base, 8 bases remained unmatched. The CDR3 sequence is CASRTSGGLSYNEQFF. Here the CDR3 DNA reads TGTGCCAGCAGGACGTCGGGGGGGCTGTCCTACAATGAGCAGTTCTTC.

The V gene is TRBV4-2, the J gene TRBJ1-6, with no clear D. Between the trimmed V and J ends, which lost 0 bases and 10 bases, there was a span of 16 bases. The CDR3 loop spans 16 amino acids. Germline CDR1 LGHNA, CDR2 YNFKEQ. CDR3 sequence: CASSQDHGRSGSPLHF. In DNA form, the CDR3 reads TGTGCCAGCAGCCAAGATCATGGGAGGTCTGGCTCACCCCTCCACTTT.

This clonotype has just a few counts. The rearrangement joins TRBV20-1 to TRBJ2-5; D unclear. Trimming pared 4 bases from V and 10 bases from J, leaving 13 bases between. The germline CDR1 and CDR2 sequences are DFQATT and SNEGSKA (reference sequence). The CDR3 has 11 residues. CDR3 in amino acids: CSAKQEKVQYF. The CDR3 DNA is TGCAGTGCTAAGCAGGAGAAGGTCCAGTACTTC.

This clonotype was counted ten times or more. The J gene is TRBJ2-7, the V gene TRBV15; D is ambiguous. This CDR3 is 14 amino acids long. The germline gives CDR1 LNHNV, CDR2 YYDKDF (reference sequence). Trimming shortened V by 0 bases and J by 7 bases, and 13 bases separated the two germline ends. The CDR3 coding sequence is TGTGCCACCAGCAGAGATCGAAGGGTTGGAGAGCAGTACTTC. Amino acids: CATSRDRRVGEQYF.

This clonotype was counted only a few times. CDR3 region: CASSQVPGQGHQPQHF. DNA of the CDR3: TGCGCCAGCAGCCAAGTACCGGGACAGGGACATCAGCCCCAGCATTTT. The chain is built from TRBV4-1 and TRBJ1-5; 9 nucleotides line up with TRBD1. V lost 1 base, J lost 5 bases, and 6 bases stayed unmatched. Germline V gene lookup returns CDR1 MGHRA and CDR2 YSYEKL. This CDR3 comprises 16 residues.

The gene calls are TRBV5-1 and TRBJ2-6; perhaps TRBD2 as D (6 bases). Germline V gene sequence: CDR1 SGHRS, CDR2 YFSETQ. V lost 1 base, J lost 1 base, and 15 bases lay in between. The CDR3 is made up of 18 amino acids. The CDR3 DNA reads TGCGCCAGCAGCTTGCTCCGGTCCGGGACTTCTGGGGCCAACGTCCTGACTTTC. Protein product: CASSLLRSGTSGANVLTF.

The V gene is TRBV2, the J gene TRBJ2-1; TRBD2 might be the D (6 bases). CDR1 and CDR2 (germline): SNHLY, FYNNEI. The V gene lost 5 bases and the J gene lost 5 bases, with 10 bases spanning the gap. This CDR3 region has 13 residues. CDR3 protein: CASSRRENNEQFF. In DNA form, the CDR3 reads TGTGCCAGCAGTCGGAGGGAAAACAATGAGCAGTTCTTC. Full variable domain (rest looked up from reference TRBV2 and TRBJ2-1): EPEVTQTPSHQVTQMGQEVILRCVPISNHLYFYWYRQILGQKVEFLVSFYNNEISEKSEIFDDQFSVERPDGSNFTLKIRSTKLEDSAMYFCASSRRENNEQFFGPGTRLTVL.

There are many counts of this clonotype. A much bigger clone sits one base away, suggesting this may be a read error. The chain links TRBV29-1 to TRBJ2-4, with 10 positions matching TRBD2. Unmatched junction bases numbered 15, after V lost 6 bases and J lost 13 bases. CDR1 is SQVTM, CDR2 ANQGSEA, per germline. CDR3 length: 14 amino acids. CDR3 nucleotides: TGCAGCGTCCGAGGACGAGCGGGAGGGCGAGAGCAGTACTTC. Translation gives CSVRGRAGGREQYF.

This clonotype came up a few times. An end of the junction does not agree with germline; a read error may underlie this. This rearrangement joins TRBV11-2 to TRBJ2-3, with 7 bases fitting TRBD2. Germline CDR1 is SGHAT and CDR2 is FQNNGV. The CDR3 extends over 15 amino acids. The CDR3 protein is CACSPAAGDMDTQYF. In DNA form, the CDR3 reads TGTGCCTGCAGCCCCGCTGCGGGAGATATGGATACGCAGTATTTT.

This clonotype was picked up a small number of times. The chain couples TRBV9 to TRBJ2-1, with 9 nucleotides matching TRBD1. V gave up 3 bases and J gave up 6 bases; unmatched junction bases: 1. The germline V gene has CDR1 SGDLS and CDR2 YYNGEE. This CDR3 region has 13 residues. The CDR3 sequence is CASSGQGGNEQFF. CDR3 bases: TGTGCCAGCAGCGGACAGGGGGGCAATGAGCAGTTCTTC.

In its sample, this clonotype was seen a few times. V gene TRBV5-6 combines with J gene TRBJ1-4; D may be TRBD1 (6 bases). Trimming took off 4 bases at V and 8 bases at J, with 18 bases between the two ends. The CDR3 is made up of 15 amino acids. CDR1 SGHDT and CDR2 YYEEEE come from the germline V gene. CDR3 DNA sequence: TGTGCCAGCAGCCGCTTCGGCGGGGACAACGAAAAACTGTTTTTT. Translation: CASSRFGGDNEKLFF.